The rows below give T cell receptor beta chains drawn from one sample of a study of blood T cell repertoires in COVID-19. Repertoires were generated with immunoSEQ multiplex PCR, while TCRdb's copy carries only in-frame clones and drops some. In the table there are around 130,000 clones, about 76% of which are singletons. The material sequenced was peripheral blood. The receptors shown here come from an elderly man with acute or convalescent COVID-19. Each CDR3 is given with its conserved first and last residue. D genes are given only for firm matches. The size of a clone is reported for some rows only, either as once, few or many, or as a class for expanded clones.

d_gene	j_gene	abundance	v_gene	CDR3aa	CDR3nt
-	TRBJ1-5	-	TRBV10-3	CAISEGGRQPQHF	TGTGCCATCAGTGAAGGGGGACGGCAGCCCCAGCATTTT
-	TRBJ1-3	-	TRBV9	CASSAMGHLSGNTIYF	TGTGCCAGCAGCGCGATGGGACACCTCTCTGGAAACACCATATATTTT
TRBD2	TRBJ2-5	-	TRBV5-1	CASSLAASGGVETQYF	TGCGCCAGCAGCTTGGCCGCCAGCGGGGGGGTAGAGACCCAGTACTTC
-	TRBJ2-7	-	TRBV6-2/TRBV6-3	CASSQNRVPGEQYF	TGTGCCAGCAGTCAGAACAGGGTGCCCGGGGAGCAGTACTTC
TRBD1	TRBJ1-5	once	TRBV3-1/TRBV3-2	CASSATGNQPQHF	TGTGCCAGCAGCGCGACAGGGAATCAGCCCCAGCATTTT
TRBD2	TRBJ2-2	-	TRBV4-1	CASSQGGTSANTGELFF	TGCGCCAGCAGCCAAGGTGGGACTAGCGCGAACACCGGGGAGCTGTTTTTT
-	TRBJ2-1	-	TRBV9	CASSPSLTSSYNEQFF	TGTGCCAGCAGCCCTAGCCTAACTAGCTCCTACAATGAGCAGTTCTTC
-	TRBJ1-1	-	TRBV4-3	CASSQETNRVTEAFF	TGCGCCAGCAGCCAAGAAACCAACCGGGTAACTGAAGCTTTCTTT
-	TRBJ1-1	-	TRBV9	CASSVGDTEAFF	TGTGCCAGCAGCGTCGGGGACACTGAAGCTTTCTTT
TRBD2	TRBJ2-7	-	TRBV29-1	CSVEGLAGKYEQYF	TGCAGCGTTGAAGGTCTAGCGGGGAAATACGAGCAGTACTTC
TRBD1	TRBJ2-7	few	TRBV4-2	CASSPQGAVDYEQYF	TGTGCCAGCAGCCCCCAGGGGGCGGTGGATTACGAGCAGTACTTC
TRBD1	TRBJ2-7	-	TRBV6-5	CASSYGTGVSYEQYF	TGTGCCAGCAGTTACGGGACAGGGGTATCCTACGAGCAGTACTTC
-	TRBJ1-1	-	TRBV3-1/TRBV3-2	CASSQVTGTEAFF	TGTGCCAGCAGCCAAGTGACGGGCACTGAAGCTTTCTTT
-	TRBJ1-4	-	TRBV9	CASSVGSGGGGRLFF	TGTGCCAGCAGCGTAGGGTCAGGTGGGGGGGGACGGCTGTTTTTT
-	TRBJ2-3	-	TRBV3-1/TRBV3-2	CASSQAGGTDTQYF	TGTGCCAGCAGCCAAGCGGGGGGCACAGATACGCAGTATTTT
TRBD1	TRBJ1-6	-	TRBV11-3	CASNYRGWLPLHF	TGTGCCAGCAACTACAGGGGTTGGTTGCCCCTCCACTTT
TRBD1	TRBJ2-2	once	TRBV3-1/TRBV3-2	CASSQGTGDAGELFF	TGTGCCAGCAGCCAAGGGACAGGGGACGCCGGGGAGCTGTTTTTT
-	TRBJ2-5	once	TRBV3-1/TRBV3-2	CASSQKGSVWETQYF	TGTGCCAGCAGCCAAAAAGGGAGCGTATGGGAGACCCAGTACTTC
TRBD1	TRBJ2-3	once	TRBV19	CASSRTGMETDTQYF	TGTGCCAGTAGCCGGACAGGGATGGAAACAGATACGCAGTATTTT
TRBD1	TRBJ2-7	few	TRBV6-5	CASSYRDRGYEQYF	TGTGCCAGCAGTTACCGGGACAGGGGCTACGAGCAGTACTTC
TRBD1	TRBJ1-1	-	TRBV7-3	CASSGQDSPREKAFF	TGTGCCAGCAGCGGACAGGACAGCCCACGGGAGAAAGCTTTCTTT
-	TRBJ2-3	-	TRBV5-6	CASTLRRAPTSTDTQYF	TGTGCCAGCACCCTCCGGCGGGCGCCTACTAGCACAGATACGCAGTATTTT
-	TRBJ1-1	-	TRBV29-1	CSARTRLTNTEAFF	TGCAGCGCTAGGACAAGGCTCACGAACACTGAAGCTTTCTTT
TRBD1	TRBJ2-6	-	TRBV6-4	CASSSGTGQSGANVLTF	TGTGCCAGCAGTTCCGGGACAGGGCAGAGTGGGGCCAACGTCCTGACTTTC
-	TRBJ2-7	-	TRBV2	CASSDRRFPYEQYF	TGTGCCAGCAGTGACCGCAGGTTCCCCTACGAGCAGTACTTC
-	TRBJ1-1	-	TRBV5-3	CARSLKIQGNTEAFF	TGTGCCAGAAGCCTGAAAATACAGGGGAACACTGAAGCTTTCTTT
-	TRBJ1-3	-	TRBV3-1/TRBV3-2	CASSQGWGGSGNTIYF	TGTGCCAGCAGCCAAGGATGGGGGGGATCTGGAAACACCATATATTTT
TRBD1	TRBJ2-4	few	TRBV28	CASSLFRGPKNIQYF	TGTGCCAGCAGCCTTTTCAGGGGGCCCAAAAACATTCAGTACTTC
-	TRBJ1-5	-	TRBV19	CAAGQSASDSNQPQHF	TGTGCCGCGGGCCAGTCAGCAAGTGATAGCAATCAGCCCCAGCATTTT
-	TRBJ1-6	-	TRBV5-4	CASSLGQGNSPLHF	TGTGCCAGCAGCTTGGGGCAGGGTAACTCACCCCTCCACTTT
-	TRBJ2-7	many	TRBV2	CASSERLVYREQYF	TGTGCCAGCAGTGAACGGCTAGTATATCGCGAGCAGTACTTC
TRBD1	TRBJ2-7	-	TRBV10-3	CATIPGQGASQYF	TGTGCCACCATTCCGGGACAGGGGGCGTCGCAGTACTTC
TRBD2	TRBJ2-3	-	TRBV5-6	CASSPTTSGGRTDTQYF	TGTGCCAGCAGCCCCACTACTAGCGGGGGACGCACAGATACGCAGTATTTT
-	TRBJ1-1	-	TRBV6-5	CATPWTENTEAFF	TGTGCCACCCCCTGGACAGAGAACACTGAAGCTTTCTTT
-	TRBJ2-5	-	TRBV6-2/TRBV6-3	CASSFRQETQYF	TGTGCCAGCAGTTTCAGACAAGAGACCCAGTACTTC
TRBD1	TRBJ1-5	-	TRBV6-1	CASSGGSGTGNQPQHF	TGTGCCAGCAGTGGGGGATCCGGGACAGGGAATCAGCCCCAGCATTTT
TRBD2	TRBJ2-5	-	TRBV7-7	CASSLGLAGSQETQYF	TGTGCCAGCAGCTTAGGACTAGCGGGGAGCCAAGAGACCCAGTACTTC
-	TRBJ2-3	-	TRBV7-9	CASSLEGGATDTQYF	TGTGCCAGCAGCTTAGAGGGCGGGGCCACAGATACGCAGTATTTT
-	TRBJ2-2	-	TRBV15	CATSRDGQKNTGELFF	TGTGCCACCAGCAGAGATGGCCAAAAGAACACCGGGGAACTGTTTTTT
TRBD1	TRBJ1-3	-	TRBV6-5	CASSYPGTGAGNTIYF	TGTGCCAGCAGTTACCCCGGGACAGGGGCTGGAAACACCATATATTTT
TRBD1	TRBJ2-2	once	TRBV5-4	CASSLGRTGDTGELFF	TGTGCCAGCAGCTTGGGAAGGACAGGGGATACCGGGGAGCTGTTTTTT
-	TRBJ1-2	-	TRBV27	CASRNSSGYGYTF	TGTGCCAGCAGAAACAGCAGTGGATATGGCTACACCTTC
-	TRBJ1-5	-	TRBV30	CAWSVPVANRNQPQHF	TGTGCCTGGAGTGTACCCGTGGCAAACCGTAATCAGCCCCAGCATTTT
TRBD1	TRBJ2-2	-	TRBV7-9	CASRPTGGMGTGELFF	TGTGCCAGCAGGCCGACAGGGGGCATGGGCACCGGGGAGCTGTTTTTT
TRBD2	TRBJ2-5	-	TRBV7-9	CASSFPLAGGRIHQETQYF	TGTGCCAGCAGCTTCCCTCTAGCGGGGGGCCGTATACACCAAGAGACCCAGTACTTC
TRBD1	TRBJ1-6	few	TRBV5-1	CASSLTGTGGLSPLHF	TGCGCCAGCAGCCTTACCGGGACAGGGGGCTTGTCACCCCTCCACTTT
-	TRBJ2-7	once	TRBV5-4	CASSFYGYYEQYF	TGTGCCAGCAGCTTTTACGGGTACTACGAGCAGTACTTC
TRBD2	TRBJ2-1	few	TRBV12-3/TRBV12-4	CASRLASGGKQFF	TGTGCCAGCAGGTTGGCTAGCGGGGGAAAGCAGTTCTTC
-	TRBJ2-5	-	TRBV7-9	CARGTGTGLQETQYF	TGTGCCAGGGGCACCGGAACAGGGTTACAAGAGACCCAGTACTTC
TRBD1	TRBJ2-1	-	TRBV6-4	CASSDKGAAKYEQFF	TGTGCCAGCAGTGACAAGGGGGCGGCTAAGTATGAGCAGTTCTTC
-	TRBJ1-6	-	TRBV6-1	CASSEAIHNSPLHF	TGTGCCAGCAGTGAGGCAATCCATAATTCACCCCTCCACTTT
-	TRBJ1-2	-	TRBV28	CASTPGRYGYTF	TGTGCCAGCACCCCCGGTCGCTATGGCTACACCTTC
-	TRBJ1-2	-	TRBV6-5	CASTTGPLNYGYTF	TGTGCCAGCACCACGGGTCCCTTAAACTATGGCTACACCTTC
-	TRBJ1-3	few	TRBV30	CAWIGGSGNTIYF	TGTGCCTGGATTGGAGGCTCTGGAAACACCATATATTTT
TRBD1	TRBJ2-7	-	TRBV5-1	CASSSDRVLYEQYF	TGCGCCAGCAGCTCGGACAGGGTACTATACGAGCAGTACTTC
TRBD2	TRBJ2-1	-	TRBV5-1	CASSFGTSGYNEQFF	TGCGCCAGCAGCTTTGGGACTAGCGGGTACAATGAGCAGTTCTTC
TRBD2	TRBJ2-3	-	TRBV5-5	CASSLSAGSSTDTQYF	TGTGCCAGCAGCTTGTCAGCGGGGAGTAGCACAGATACGCAGTATTTT